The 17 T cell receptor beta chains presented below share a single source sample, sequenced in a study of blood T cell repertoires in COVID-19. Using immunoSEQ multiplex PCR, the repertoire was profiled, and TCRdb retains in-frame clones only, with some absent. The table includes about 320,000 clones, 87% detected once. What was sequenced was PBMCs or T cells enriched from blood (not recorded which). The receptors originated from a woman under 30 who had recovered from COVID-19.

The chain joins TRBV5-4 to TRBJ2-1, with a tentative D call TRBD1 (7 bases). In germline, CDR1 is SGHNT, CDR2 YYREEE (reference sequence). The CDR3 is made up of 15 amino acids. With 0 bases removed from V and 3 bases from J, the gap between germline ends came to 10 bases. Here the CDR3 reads CASSLGQGGYNEQFF. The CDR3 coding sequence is TGTGCCAGCAGCTTGGGTCAGGGGGGCTACAATGAGCAGTTCTTC.

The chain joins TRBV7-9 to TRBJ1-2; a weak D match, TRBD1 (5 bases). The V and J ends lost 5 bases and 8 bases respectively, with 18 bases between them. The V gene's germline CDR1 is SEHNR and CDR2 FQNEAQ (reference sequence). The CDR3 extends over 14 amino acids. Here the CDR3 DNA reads TGTGCCAGCAGCGTGCCGGGACTCAAAGAGGGCTACACCTTC. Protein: CASSVPGLKEGYTF.

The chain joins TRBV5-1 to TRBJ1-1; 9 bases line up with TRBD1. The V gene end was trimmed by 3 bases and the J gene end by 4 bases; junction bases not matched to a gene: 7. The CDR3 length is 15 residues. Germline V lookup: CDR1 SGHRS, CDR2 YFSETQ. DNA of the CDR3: TGCGCCAGCAGCTCGCCGGGACAGGGCGGCACTGAAGCTTTCTTT. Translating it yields CASSSPGQGGTEAFF.

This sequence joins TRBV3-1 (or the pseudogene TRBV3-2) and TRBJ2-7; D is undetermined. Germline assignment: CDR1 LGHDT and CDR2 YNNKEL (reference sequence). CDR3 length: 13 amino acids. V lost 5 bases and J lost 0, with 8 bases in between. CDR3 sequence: CASSAGSSYEQYF. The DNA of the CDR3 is TGTGCCAGCAGCGCAGGAAGCTCCTACGAGCAGTACTTC.

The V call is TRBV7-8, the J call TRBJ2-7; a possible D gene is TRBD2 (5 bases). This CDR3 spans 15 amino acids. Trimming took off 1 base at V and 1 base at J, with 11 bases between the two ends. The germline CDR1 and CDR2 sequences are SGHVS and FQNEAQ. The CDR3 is CASSLVSGSSYEQYF. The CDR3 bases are TGTGCCAGCAGCTTAGTTTCTGGGAGTTCCTACGAGCAGTACTTC.

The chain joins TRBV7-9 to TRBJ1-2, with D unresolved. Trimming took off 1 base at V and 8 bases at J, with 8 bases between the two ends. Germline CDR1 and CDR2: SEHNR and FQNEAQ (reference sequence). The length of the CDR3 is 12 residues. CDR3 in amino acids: CASSLETGGYTF. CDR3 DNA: TGTGCCAGCAGCTTAGAGACGGGGGGCTACACCTTC.

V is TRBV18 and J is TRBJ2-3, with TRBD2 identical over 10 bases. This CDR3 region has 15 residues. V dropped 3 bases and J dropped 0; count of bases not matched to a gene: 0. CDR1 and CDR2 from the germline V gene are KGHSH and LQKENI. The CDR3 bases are TGTGCCAGCTCACCGACTAGCGGGAGCACAGATACGCAGTATTTT. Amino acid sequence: CASSPTSGSTDTQYF.

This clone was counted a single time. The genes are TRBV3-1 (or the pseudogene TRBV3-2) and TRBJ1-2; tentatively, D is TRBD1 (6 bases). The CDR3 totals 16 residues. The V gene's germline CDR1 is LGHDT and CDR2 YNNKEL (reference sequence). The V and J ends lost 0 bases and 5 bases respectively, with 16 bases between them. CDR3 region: CASSQDRGTTGYGYTF. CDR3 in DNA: TGTGCCAGCAGCCAAGATAGGGGGACTACCGGTTATGGCTACACCTTC.

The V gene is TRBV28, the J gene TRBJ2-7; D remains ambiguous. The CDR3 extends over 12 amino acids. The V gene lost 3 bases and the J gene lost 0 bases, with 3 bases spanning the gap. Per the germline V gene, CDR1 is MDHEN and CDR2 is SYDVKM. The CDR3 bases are TGTGCCAGCAGTTTCAGCTCCTACGAGCAGTACTTC. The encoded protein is CASSFSSYEQYF.

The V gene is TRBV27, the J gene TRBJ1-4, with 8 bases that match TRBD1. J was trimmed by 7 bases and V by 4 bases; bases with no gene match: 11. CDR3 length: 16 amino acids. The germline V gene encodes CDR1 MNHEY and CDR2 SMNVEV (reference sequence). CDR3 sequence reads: CASSSSTGEFFEKLFF. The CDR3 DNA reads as TGTGCCAGCAGTTCGTCGACAGGGGAATTCTTTGAAAAACTGTTTTTT.

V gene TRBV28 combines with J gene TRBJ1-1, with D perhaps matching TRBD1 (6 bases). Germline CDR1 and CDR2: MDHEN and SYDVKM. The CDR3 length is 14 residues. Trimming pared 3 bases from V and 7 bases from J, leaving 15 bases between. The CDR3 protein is CASSLSGAPDEAFF. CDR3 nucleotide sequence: TGTGCCAGCAGTTTGTCAGGGGCCCCAGATGAAGCTTTCTTT.

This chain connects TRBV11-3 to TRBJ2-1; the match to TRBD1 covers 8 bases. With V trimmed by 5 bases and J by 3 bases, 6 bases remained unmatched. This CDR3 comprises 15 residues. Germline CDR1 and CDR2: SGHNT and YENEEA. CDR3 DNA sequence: TGTGCCAGCAGCCCCCGACAGGGGATCTACAATGAGCAGTTCTTC. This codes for CASSPRQGIYNEQFF.

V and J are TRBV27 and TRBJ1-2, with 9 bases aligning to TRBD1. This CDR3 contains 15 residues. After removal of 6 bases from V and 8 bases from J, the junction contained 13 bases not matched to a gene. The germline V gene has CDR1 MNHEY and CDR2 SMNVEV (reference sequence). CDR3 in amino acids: CASSAEIQGAGGYTF. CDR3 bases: TGTGCCAGCAGCGCAGAGATACAGGGGGCGGGGGGCTACACCTTC.

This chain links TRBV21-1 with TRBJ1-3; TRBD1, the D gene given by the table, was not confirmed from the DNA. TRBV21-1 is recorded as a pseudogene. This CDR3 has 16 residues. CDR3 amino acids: CASSNRTPRSGNTIYF. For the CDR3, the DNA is TGTGCCAGCAGCAATAGGACACCTCGATCTGGAAACACCATATATTTT.

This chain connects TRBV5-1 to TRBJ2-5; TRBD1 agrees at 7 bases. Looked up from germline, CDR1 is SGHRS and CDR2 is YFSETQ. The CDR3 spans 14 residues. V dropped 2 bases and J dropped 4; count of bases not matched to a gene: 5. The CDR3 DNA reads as TGCGCCAGCAGCTTTGACAGGGCTCGAGAGACCCAGTACTTC. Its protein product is CASSFDRARETQYF. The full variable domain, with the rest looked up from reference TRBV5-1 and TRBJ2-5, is KAGVTQTPRYLIKTRGQQVTLSCSPISGHRSVSWYQQTPGQGLQFLFEYFSETQRNKGNFPGRFSGRQFSNSRSEMNVSTLELGDSALYLCASSFDRARETQYFGPGTRLLVL.

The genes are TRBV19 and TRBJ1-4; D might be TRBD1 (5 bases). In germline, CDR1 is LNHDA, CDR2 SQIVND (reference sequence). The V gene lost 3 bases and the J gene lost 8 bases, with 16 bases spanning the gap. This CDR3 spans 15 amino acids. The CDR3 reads CASSMSGNLREKLFF. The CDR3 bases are TGTGCCAGTAGTATGTCAGGGAATCTACGCGAAAAACTGTTTTTT. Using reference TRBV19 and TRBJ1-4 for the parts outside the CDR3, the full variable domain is DGGITQSPKYLFRKEGQNVTLSCEQNLNHDAMYWYRQDPGQGLRLIYYSQIVNDFQKGDIAEGYSVSREKKESFPLTVTSAQKNPTAFYLCASSMSGNLREKLFFGSGTQLSVL.

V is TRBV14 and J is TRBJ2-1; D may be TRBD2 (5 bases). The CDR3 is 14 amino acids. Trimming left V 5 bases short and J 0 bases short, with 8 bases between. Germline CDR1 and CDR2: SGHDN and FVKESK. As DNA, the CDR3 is TGTGCCAGCAGCACTAGTGACTCCTACAATGAGCAGTTCTTC. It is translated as CASSTSDSYNEQFF.